This T cell receptor beta chain was recovered during a study of T cell responses to AZD1222 COVID-19 vaccine. Study-level points and caveats: Just six AZD1222 recipients were seropositive at baseline.

Comment on this clone: Its antigen is not known.

Profiling relied on immunoSEQ multiplex PCR, and the TCRdb table lists in-frame clones only, not all of them. Of roughly 150,000 clones listed, nearly 95% were seen once; the top ten hold about 2.3%. Germline CDR1 is SNHLY and CDR2 is FYNNEI. The V and J ends lost 5 bases and 5 bases respectively, with 16 bases between them. This CDR3 is 15 amino acids long. This sequence was found in an adult in good health. The V gene is TRBV2, the J gene TRBJ1-5; unclear D gene. The sequencing used peripheral blood, collected on day 0 of AZD1222 vaccination. This chain's CDR3 is CASSLRGAPDQPQHF. For the CDR3, the DNA is TGTGCCAGCAGTTTACGGGGTGCTCCGGATCAGCCCCAGCATTTT.